The 24 T cell receptor beta chains presented below share a single source sample, sequenced in a study of blood T cell repertoires in COVID-19. The table came from immunoSEQ multiplex PCR; TCRdb's copy has only in-frame clones and leaves some out. The sample shows 200,000 to 300,000 clones, roughly four fifths of them seen only once. The specimen sequenced was peripheral blood. Receptors were obtained from a woman aged 55-69 years with active or convalescent COVID-19.

The chain has TRBV29-1 and TRBJ1-1; no reliable D call. The CDR3 runs 15 residues. Germline lookup yields CDR1 SQVTM and CDR2 ANQGSEA. V shed 7 bases and J shed 5 bases, with 23 bases lying between them. The CDR3 DNA sequence: TGCAGCGCCGGAGGATCGACCACGGGCAGGACTGAAGCTTTCTTT. Translated, it gives CSAGGSTTGRTEAFF.

The genes are TRBV9 and TRBJ2-2; 13 positions agree with TRBD2. The CDR3 is 16 residues long. The germline V gene encodes CDR1 SGDLS and CDR2 YYNGEE. V shed 3 bases, J shed 7 bases, and the junction held 6 bases outside the gene matches. The DNA for the CDR3 is TGTGCCAGCAGCGCAGGGACTAGCGGGGATGGCGGGGAGCTGTTTTTT. Its translation is CASSAGTSGDGGELFF.

The rearrangement joins TRBV30 to TRBJ1-1, with D possibly matching TRBD1 (5 bases). The ends were cut back, 2 bases at V and 4 bases at J, with 8 bases in the middle. Germline CDR1 is GTSNPN and CDR2 is SVGIG (reference sequence). This CDR3 has 12 amino acids. CDR3 residues: CAWSRRGTEAFF. CDR3 bases: TGTGCCTGGAGTCGTAGGGGCACTGAAGCTTTCTTT.

This chain connects TRBV5-1 to TRBJ1-2; D is possibly TRBD1 (5 bases). V dropped 3 bases and J dropped 0 bases, with 18 bases sitting between them. The CDR3 consists of 17 residues. Germline lookup yields CDR1 SGHRS and CDR2 YFSETQ. This CDR3 is CASSSKAGEPPNYGYTF. CDR3 nucleotide sequence: TGCGCCAGCAGCTCGAAAGCGGGGGAACCGCCTAACTATGGCTACACCTTC.

This chain joins TRBV19 and TRBJ2-1, with 10 bases that match TRBD1. The CDR3 length is 15 residues. Looked up from germline, CDR1 is LNHDA and CDR2 is SQIVND (reference sequence). V gave up 5 bases and J gave up 6 bases; unmatched junction bases: 7. The CDR3 DNA reads as TGTGCCAGTAGTCGAGACAGGGGGCGGCTCAATGAGCAGTTCTTC. Translating gives CASSRDRGRLNEQFF.

The chain couples TRBV5-6 to TRBJ2-2; possibly TRBD2 for D (5 bases). Trimming pared 4 bases from V and 2 bases from J, leaving 12 bases between. The germline V gene encodes CDR1 SGHDT and CDR2 YYEEEE. There are 15 residues in the CDR3. The CDR3 coding sequence is TGTGCCAGCAGCCTAAGCGGATCTAACACCGGGGAGCTGTTTTTT. Translated: CASSLSGSNTGELFF.

J is TRBJ1-5 and V is TRBV7-9; possibly TRBD1 for D (5 bases). V was shortened by 5 bases and J by 5 bases, with 16 bases between the two germline ends. The CDR3 runs 15 residues. Germline V gene data show CDR1 as SEHNR and CDR2 as FQNEAQ (reference sequence). The CDR3 coding sequence is TGTGCCAGCAGCCTAGACCAGGGTGGGGATCAGCCCCAGCATTTT. It specifies CASSLDQGGDQPQHF.

The V gene is TRBV6-1, the J gene TRBJ2-7, with a weak D call TRBD2 (7 bases). The length of the CDR3 is 15 residues. The ends were cut back, 2 bases at V and 1 base at J, with 12 bases in the middle. The germline V gene has CDR1 MNHNS and CDR2 SASEGT. The CDR3 is CASSESGGLSYEQYF. In nucleotides, the CDR3 is TGTGCCAGCAGTGAATCCGGGGGGCTTTCCTACGAGCAGTACTTC.

The chain links TRBV3-1 (or the pseudogene TRBV3-2) to TRBJ1-4; TRBD1 might be the D (5 bases). Between the trimmed V and J ends, which lost 4 bases and 0 bases, there was a span of 9 bases. The length of the CDR3 is 15 residues. Per the germline V gene, CDR1 is LGHDT and CDR2 is YNNKEL (reference sequence). Here the CDR3 DNA reads TGTGCCAGCAGCCGGGGGGTAACAACTAATGAAAAACTGTTTTTT. It specifies CASSRGVTTNEKLFF.

The chain employs TRBV12-3 or TRBV12-4 and TRBJ1-1; D ambiguous. The V gene lost 6 bases and the J gene lost 4 bases, with 12 bases spanning the gap. The CDR3 totals 13 residues. This CDR3 reads CASSGVEGTEAFF. In nucleotides, the CDR3 is TGTGCCAGCAGCGGGGTGGAGGGCACTGAAGCTTTCTTT.

This sequence joins TRBV27 and TRBJ1-2; D is uncertain. Trimming took 3 bases from V and 8 from J, leaving 10 bases between them. Germline-derived CDR1 and CDR2 are MNHEY and SMNVEV (reference sequence). The length of the CDR3 is 12 residues. The CDR3 loop is CASSFGGNGYTF. CDR3 coding DNA: TGTGCCAGCAGTTTCGGAGGGAACGGCTACACCTTC.

The gene calls are TRBV3-1 (or the pseudogene TRBV3-2) and TRBJ1-1; D remains unclear. The V and J ends lost 4 bases and 2 bases respectively, with 14 bases between them. The CDR3 covers 15 residues. The germline CDR1 and CDR2 sequences are LGHDT and YNNKEL (reference sequence). The CDR3 DNA follows: TGTGCCAGCAGCCCCGCGGACTCAGCTAACACTGAAGCTTTCTTT. This gives the protein CASSPADSANTEAFF.

This sequence joins TRBV2 and TRBJ1-1; 9 bases match TRBD1. V gave up 7 bases and J gave up 13 bases; unmatched junction bases: 13. The CDR3 runs 13 residues. Germline assignment: CDR1 SNHLY and CDR2 FYNNEI. This CDR3 is CASTGDRVGLGFF. In nucleotides, the CDR3 is TGTGCCAGCACGGGGGACAGGGTGGGGTTGGGTTTCTTT.

The CDR3 is CAWRPGQGAGGYTF. In DNA form, the CDR3 reads TGTGCCTGGAGACCGGGACAGGGGGCTGGAGGCTACACCTTC. The J gene is TRBJ1-2, the V gene TRBV30, with 12 nucleotides matching TRBD1. There are 14 residues in the CDR3. Germline values: CDR1 GTSNPN, CDR2 SVGIG (reference sequence). J gave up 8 bases and V 3 bases, and 7 bases lay outside the gene matches.

The chain employs TRBV15 and TRBJ2-5; D gene unclear. Germline lookup yields CDR1 LNHNV and CDR2 YYDKDF (reference sequence). This CDR3 has 15 amino acids. V lost 1 base and J 2 bases, leaving 11 bases between the germline ends. The CDR3 DNA is TGTGCCACCAGCAGAGTTGTGGCGGTACAAGAGACCCAGTACTTC. Translation gives CATSRVVAVQETQYF.

This chain connects TRBV6-5 to TRBJ2-1; 10 bases line up with TRBD1. The V and J ends lost 8 bases and 2 bases, in that order; junction bases with no gene match: 6. Germline assignment: CDR1 MNHEY and CDR2 SVGAGI. This CDR3 contains 15 residues. The CDR3 nucleotides are TGTGCCAGCGCCGCCGGGACAGGGGCCTACAATGAGCAGTTCTTC. It yields the protein CASAAGTGAYNEQFF.

The chain combines TRBV18 with TRBJ1-2, with 7 nucleotides matching TRBD1. Germline CDR1 reads KGHSH; CDR2 reads LQKENI. V shed 0 bases, J shed 4 bases, and the junction held 11 bases outside the gene matches. The CDR3 runs to 17 residues. The CDR3 nucleotides read TGTGCCAGCTCACCACCCCCCACAGGGGAAGGAGGCTATGGCTACACCTTC. Protein product: CASSPPPTGEGGYGYTF.

The chain joins TRBV12-3 or TRBV12-4 to TRBJ1-4; D unclear. Trimming took 1 base from V and 7 from J, leaving 7 bases between them. This CDR3 is built from 13 residues. The CDR3 nucleotides read TGTGCCAGCAGTTTAGGTGTTAGTGAAAAACTGTTTTTT. This codes for CASSLGVSEKLFF.

This chain joins TRBV15 and TRBJ1-2; no definite D call. V was cut by 5 bases and J by 3 bases, with 10 bases left in between. Germline assignment: CDR1 LNHNV and CDR2 YYDKDF (reference sequence). This CDR3 has 13 residues. CDR3 sequence reads: CATSETRYYGYTF. The CDR3 DNA sequence: TGTGCCACCAGCGAGACAAGATACTATGGCTACACCTTC.

The chain joins TRBV10-3 to TRBJ1-5; D might be TRBD1 (5 bases). Trimming stripped 10 bases from V and 4 bases from J, with 14 bases between. Germline values: CDR1 ENHRY, CDR2 SYGVKD. This CDR3 spans 13 amino acids. For the CDR3, the DNA is TGTGCCACCTGTGCGGGGGAAAATCAGCCCCAGCATTTT. Amino acids: CATCAGENQPQHF.

This chain joins TRBV5-1 and TRBJ2-7, with TRBD2 matching over 7 bases. CDR3 length: 15 amino acids. Trimming took 0 bases from V and 2 from J; bases not matched to a gene: 5. Per germline, CDR1 SGHRS and CDR2 YFSETQ. The CDR3 here is CASSLVLADPYEQYF. The CDR3, as DNA: TGCGCCAGCAGCTTGGTCCTAGCGGACCCCTACGAGCAGTACTTC. The full variable domain, its missing parts supplied by reference TRBV5-1 and TRBJ2-7, is KAGVTQTPRYLIKTRGQQVTLSCSPISGHRSVSWYQQTPGQGLQFLFEYFSETQRNKGNFPGRFSGRQFSNSRSEMNVSTLELGDSALYLCASSLVLADPYEQYFGPGTRLTVT.

In its sample, this clone was seen a few times. The chain joins TRBV5-5 to TRBJ1-2; the match to TRBD1 covers 8 bases. This CDR3 is built from 14 residues. CDR1 and CDR2 (germline): SGHKS, YYEKEE (reference sequence). Germline trimming cut 2 bases from V and 8 bases from J; bases unmatched to any gene: 8. The chain's CDR3 is CASSFRTGQIGYTF. The CDR3 nucleotides read TGTGCCAGCAGCTTTCGGACAGGGCAAATAGGCTACACCTTC.

The rearrangement uses TRBV24-1 and TRBJ2-5, with unresolved D. CDR3 size: 11 residues. Germline V lookup: CDR1 KGHDR, CDR2 SFDVKD. V was trimmed by 5 bases and J by 4 bases, leaving 4 bases between them. DNA for the CDR3: TGTGCCACCAGTGGAGGAGAGACCCAGTACTTC. Amino acids: CATSGGETQYF.

This clone was seen just once. The chain employs TRBV7-9 and TRBJ2-5, with 8 bases identical to TRBD1. Trimming cost V 3 bases and J 3 bases; bases outside gene matches: 12. Germline V gene data show CDR1 as SEHNR and CDR2 as FQNEAQ (reference sequence). This CDR3 is built from 17 residues. The chain's CDR3 is CASSFRGDRFREETQYF. CDR3 bases: TGTGCCAGCAGCTTCAGGGGGGACAGGTTCCGGGAAGAGACCCAGTACTTC.